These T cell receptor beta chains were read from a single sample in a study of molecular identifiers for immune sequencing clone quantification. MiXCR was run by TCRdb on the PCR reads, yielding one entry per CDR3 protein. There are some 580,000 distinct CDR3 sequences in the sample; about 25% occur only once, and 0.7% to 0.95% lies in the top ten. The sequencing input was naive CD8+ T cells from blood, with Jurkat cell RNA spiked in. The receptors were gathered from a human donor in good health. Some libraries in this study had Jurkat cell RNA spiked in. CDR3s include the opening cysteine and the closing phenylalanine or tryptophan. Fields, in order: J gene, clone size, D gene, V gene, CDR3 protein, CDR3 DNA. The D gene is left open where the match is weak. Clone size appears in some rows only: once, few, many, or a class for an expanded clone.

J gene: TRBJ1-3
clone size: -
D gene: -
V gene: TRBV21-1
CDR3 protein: CAGSGDRYSGNTIYF
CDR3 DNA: TGTGCCGGCAGCGGAGACCGGTACTCTGGAAACACCATATATTTT

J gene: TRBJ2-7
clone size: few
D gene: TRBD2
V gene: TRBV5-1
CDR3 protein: CASSPVAGSYEQYF
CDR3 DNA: TGCGCCAGCAGCCCTGTAGCGGGATCGTACGAGCAGTACTTC

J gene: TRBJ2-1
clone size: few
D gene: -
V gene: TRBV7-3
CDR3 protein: CASSPSTGEEQFF
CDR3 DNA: TGTGCCAGCAGCCCATCCACGGGGGAGGAGCAGTTCTTC

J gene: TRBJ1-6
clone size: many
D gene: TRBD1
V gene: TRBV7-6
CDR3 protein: CASSYGQGNSPLHF
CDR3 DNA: TGTGCCAGCAGTTACGGACAGGGTAACTCACCCCTCCACTTT

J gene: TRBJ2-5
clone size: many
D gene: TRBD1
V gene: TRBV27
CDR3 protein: CASSTGTGGQETQYF
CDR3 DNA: TGTGCCAGCAGTACGGGGACAGGGGGTCAAGAGACCCAGTACTTC

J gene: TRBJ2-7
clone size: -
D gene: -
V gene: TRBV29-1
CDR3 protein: CSGLQGTCEQYF
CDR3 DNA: TGCAGCGGACTACAGGGAACCTGCGAGCAGTACTTC

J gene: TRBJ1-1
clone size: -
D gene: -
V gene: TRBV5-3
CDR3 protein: CASSLDVFQGSTEAFF
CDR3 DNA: TGTGCCAGCAGCTTGGATGTATTTCAGGGAAGCACTGAAGCTTTCTTT

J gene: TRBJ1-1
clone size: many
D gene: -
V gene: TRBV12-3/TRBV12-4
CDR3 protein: CASSLAMGNTEAFF
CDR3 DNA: TGTGCCAGCAGTTTAGCAATGGGGAACACTGAAGCTTTCTTT

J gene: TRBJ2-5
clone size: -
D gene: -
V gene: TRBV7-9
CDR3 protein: CASSPTGSSAETQYF
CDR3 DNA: TGTGCCAGCAGCCCCACCGGGAGTAGTGCTGAGACCCAGTACTTC

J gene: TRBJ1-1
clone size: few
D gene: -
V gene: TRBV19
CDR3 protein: CASSTRELDNTEAFF
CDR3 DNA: TGTGCCAGTAGTACTCGGGAATTGGATAACACTGAAGCTTTCTTT

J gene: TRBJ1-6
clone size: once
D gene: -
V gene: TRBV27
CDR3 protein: CASSSARGASSPLHF
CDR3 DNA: TGTGCCAGCAGTTCTGCCCGGGGCGCGAGTTCACCCCTCCACTTT

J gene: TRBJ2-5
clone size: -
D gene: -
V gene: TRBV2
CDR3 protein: CASLFERGRANPGETQYF
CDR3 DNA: TGTGCCAGCTTATTCGAAAGGGGGAGGGCCAATCCGGGAGAGACCCAGTACTTC

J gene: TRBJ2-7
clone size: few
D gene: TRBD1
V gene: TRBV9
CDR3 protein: CASSPSSGTVVEQYF
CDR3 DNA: TGTGCCAGCAGCCCCTCGTCCGGGACAGTTGTCGAGCAGTACTTC

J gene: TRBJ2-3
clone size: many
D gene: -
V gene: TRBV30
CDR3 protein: CAWNRDRADTQYF
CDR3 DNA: TGTGCCTGGAATAGGGATAGGGCAGATACGCAGTATTTT

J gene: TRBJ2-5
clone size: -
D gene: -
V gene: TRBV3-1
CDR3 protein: CASNQEVWRVNQETQYF
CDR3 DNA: TGTGCCAGCAACCAAGAAGTTTGGCGGGTGAACCAAGAGACCCAGTACTTC

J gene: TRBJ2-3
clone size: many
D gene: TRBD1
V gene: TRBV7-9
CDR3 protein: CASSSSLDRVGTDTQYF
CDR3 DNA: TGTGCCAGCAGCTCCTCCCTGGACAGGGTAGGCACAGATACGCAGTATTTT

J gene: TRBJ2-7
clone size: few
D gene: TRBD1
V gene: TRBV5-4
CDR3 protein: CASSWGTGVNEQYF
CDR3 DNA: TGTGCCAGCAGCTGGGGGACAGGGGTGAACGAGCAGTACTTC

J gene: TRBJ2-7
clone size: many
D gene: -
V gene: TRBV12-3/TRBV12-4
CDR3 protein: CASSLIPYEQYF
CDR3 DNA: TGTGCCAGCAGCTTGATCCCCTACGAGCAGTACTTC

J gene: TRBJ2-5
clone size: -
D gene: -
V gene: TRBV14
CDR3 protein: CASSQVGEIQEPQYF
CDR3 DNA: TGTGCCAGCAGCCAAGTAGGCGAAATCCAAGAGCCCCAGTACTTC

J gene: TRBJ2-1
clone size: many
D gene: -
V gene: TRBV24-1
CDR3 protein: CATSGVPNEQFF
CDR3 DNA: TGTGCCACCTCAGGGGTTCCCAATGAGCAGTTCTTC

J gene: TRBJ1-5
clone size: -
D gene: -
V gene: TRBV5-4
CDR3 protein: CASSSLVGPEGNQPQHF
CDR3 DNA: TGTGCCAGCAGCTCCCTCGTCGGGCCCGAAGGGAATCAGCCCCAGCATTTT

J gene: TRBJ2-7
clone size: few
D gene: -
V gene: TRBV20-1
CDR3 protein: CSARGPPSLNYEQYF
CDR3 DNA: TGCAGTGCTAGGGGCCCCCCAAGCCTCAACTACGAGCAGTACTTC

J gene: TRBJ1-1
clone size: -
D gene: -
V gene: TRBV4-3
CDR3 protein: CASSQDQDLNTEAFF
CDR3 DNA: TGCGCCAGCAGCCAAGACCAGGACCTGAACACTGAAGCTTTCTTT

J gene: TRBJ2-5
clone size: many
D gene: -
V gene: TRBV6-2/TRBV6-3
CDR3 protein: CASSYFENQETQYF
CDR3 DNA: TGTGCCAGCAGTTACTTTGAAAACCAAGAGACCCAGTACTTC

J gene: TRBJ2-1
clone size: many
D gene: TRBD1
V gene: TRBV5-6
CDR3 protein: CASSPGDRNYNEQFF
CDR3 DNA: TGTGCCAGCAGCCCTGGGGACAGGAACTACAATGAGCAGTTCTTC

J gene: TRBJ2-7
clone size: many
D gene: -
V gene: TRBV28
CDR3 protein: CASSFLSSYEQYF
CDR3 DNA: TGTGCCAGCAGTTTCCTAAGCTCCTACGAGCAGTACTTC

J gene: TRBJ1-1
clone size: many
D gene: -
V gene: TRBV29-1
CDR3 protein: CSVMGYTEAFF
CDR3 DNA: TGCAGCGTTATGGGGTACACTGAAGCTTTCTTT